This T cell receptor (beta chain) originates from a study of shared clonotypes between healthy human individuals. This CDR3 spans 12 amino acids. Trimming shortened V by 5 bases and J by 3 bases, and 9 bases separated the two germline ends. The assay was immunoSEQ multiplex PCR, and TCRdb's table has in-frame clones only and misses some. The sample holds 400,000 to 500,000 clones; around 80% are singletons and the top ten take approximately 12%. This clonotype was obtained from a woman aged 40 to 49 in good health. Some clones in this sample may be carry-over from other donors' samples. V gene TRBV5-3 combines with J gene TRBJ2-7; D is undetermined. Being an ORF, TRBV5-3 has a function that is uncertain. Material: PBMCs. The chain's CDR3 is CARSRSFYEQYF. CDR3 in DNA: TGTGCCAGAAGTCGGTCCTTCTACGAGCAGTACTTC.